This T cell receptor beta chain was obtained from a study of glioma-infiltrating T cells after dendritic cell vaccination. TCRdb's copy holds only in-frame clones and misses some; the assay was immunoSEQ multiplex PCR. The table shows fewer than 45,000 clones, with approximately 84% occurring only once. Trimming took off 3 bases at V and 2 bases at J, with 12 bases between the two ends. The CDR3 sequence is 15 residues long. The germline gives CDR1 ENHRY, CDR2 SYGVKD. This sample comprised blood, obtained before dendritic cell vaccination. The TCR was taken from a human donor with glioblastoma. The chain recombines TRBV10-3 with TRBJ2-3; perhaps TRBD2 as D (6 bases). This chain's CDR3 is CAISEVGGNTDTQYF. As DNA, the CDR3 is TGTGCCATCAGTGAAGTCGGGGGTAACACAGATACGCAGTATTTT.